The rows below give T cell receptor beta chains drawn from one sample of a study of neurological immune-mediated disorders. TCRdb re-called the 5' RACE reads through MiXCR, storing one row per CDR3 protein. In the table there are fewer than 60,000 distinct CDR3 sequences, about a tenth of which are singletons. The specimen sequenced was PBMCs. These receptors were collected from a man between 70 and 80 years old with HTLV-1-associated myelopathy (HAM/TSP). The CDR3 runs from the conserved cysteine through the conserved F or W.

>TRBV6-6|TRBJ1-6
CASSPGGNRNSPLHF
>TRBV20-1|TRBJ1-2
CSATSPPWYGYTF
>TRBV7-3|TRBJ2-2
CASSLTPGASTGELFF
>TRBV7-3|TRBJ2-7
CASSLDADYEQYF
>TRBV9|TRBJ2-3
CASSAQGTDTQYF
>TRBV3-1|TRBJ2-3
CASSLRQGGTSGRGADTQYF
>TRBV14|TRBJ1-2
CASSQVTGSGYTF
>TRBV20-1|TRBJ2-1
CSARTSGSYNEQFF
>TRBV5-1|TRBJ2-7
CASSGGRGGGAYEQYF
>TRBV6-6|TRBJ1-4
CASSYDPRREKLFF
>TRBV5-1|TRBJ2-2
CASSLSGRAGGELFF
>TRBV7-2|TRBJ2-3
CASSPQARGWEPQYF
>TRBV11-2|TRBJ1-5
CASSAAGSNQPQHF